These T cell receptor beta chains were read from a single sample in a study of OX40 agonist ivuxolimab in advanced cancers. Clones were sequenced by immunoSEQ multiplex PCR, and TCRdb holds only the in-frame ones, with some missing. Of about 37,000 clones listed, approximately 80% were seen once; the top ten hold 20% to 25%. Specimen: CD4+ or CD8+ T cells sorted from blood, collected in a trial of the OX40 agonist ivuxolimab. These receptors were taken from an adult with an advanced solid tumor such as melanoma, head and neck, liver or kidney cancer. Each CDR3 is given with its conserved first and last residue. D genes are given only for firm matches. Some rows have no size entry. The others give once, few or many, or a class for an expanded clone.

clone size	V gene	J gene	D gene	CDR3 protein	CDR3 DNA
.	TRBV2	TRBJ2-1	TRBD2	CASSEDGLAGGSYNEQFF	TGTGCCAGCAGTGAAGATGGACTAGCGGGAGGTTCCTACAATGAGCAGTTCTTC
once	TRBV5-4	TRBJ2-7	.	CASSSDYEQYF	TGTGCCAGCAGCAGTGACTACGAGCAGTACTTC
.	TRBV5-6	TRBJ2-7	.	CASSLGTYEQYF	TGTGCCAGCAGTCTGGGTACCTACGAGCAGTACTTC
.	TRBV11-3	TRBJ2-2	TRBD2	CASSYGLAINTGELFF	TGTGCCAGCAGCTACGGACTAGCGATAAACACCGGGGAGCTGTTTTTT
.	TRBV30	TRBJ2-6	.	CAWSGVSSGANVLTF	TGTGCCTGGAGTGGTGTTAGCTCTGGGGCCAACGTCCTGACTTTC
.	TRBV6-4	TRBJ2-1	TRBD1	CASSEGGQGANEQFF	TGTGCCAGCAGTGAAGGGGGGCAGGGGGCGAATGAGCAGTTCTTC
once	TRBV10-3	TRBJ2-2	.	CAISDDNTGELFF	TGTGCCATCAGTGACGATAACACCGGGGAGCTGTTTTTT
.	TRBV29-1	TRBJ2-5	TRBD1	CSAPTGGETQYF	TGCAGCGCCCCGACAGGGGGAGAGACCCAGTACTTC
.	TRBV4-1	TRBJ2-2	.	CASSQTHTGELFF	TGCGCCAGCAGCCAAACGCACACCGGGGAGCTGTTTTTT
.	TRBV5-1	TRBJ2-2	.	CASSLETGTNTGELFF	TGCGCCAGCAGCCTGGAGACAGGGACTAACACCGGGGAGCTGTTTTTT
.	TRBV11-2	TRBJ2-7	.	CASSFRGHDSYEQYF	TGTGCCAGCAGCTTCAGGGGCCACGACTCCTACGAGCAGTACTTC
.	TRBV13	TRBJ2-3	TRBD2	CASSQAGSTDTQYF	TGTGCCAGCAGCCAAGCGGGAAGCACAGATACGCAGTATTTT